These 4 T cell receptor beta chains originate from one sample sequenced in a study of blood T cell repertoires in COVID-19. Generated by immunoSEQ multiplex PCR, the TCRdb table keeps only in-frame clones and is missing some. Found here are 140,000 to 150,000 clones, around four fifths of them singletons; the top ten hold around 3.1%. Material for sequencing was peripheral blood. The receptors originated from a woman in her 40s with active or convalescent COVID-19.

The J gene is TRBJ2-2, the V gene TRBV28; 7 bases match TRBD2. Germline V gene data show CDR1 as MDHEN and CDR2 as SYDVKM. Trimming took 8 bases from V and 4 from J; bases not matched to a gene: 7. CDR3 length: 14 amino acids. The CDR3: CASVAGRATGELFF. Written as DNA, the CDR3 is TGTGCCAGCGTGGCAGGGAGGGCCACCGGGGAGCTGTTTTTT.

For this clone: The same CDR3 arises from other DNA sequences in this sample as well. V is TRBV14 and J is TRBJ1-1; D is perhaps TRBD1 (5 bases). The CDR3 loop spans 14 amino acids. Trimming left V 1 base short and J 0 bases short, with 6 bases between. Per germline, CDR1 SGHDN and CDR2 FVKESK. The CDR3 DNA follows: TGTGCCAGCAGCCAAGCAGGGATGAACACTGAAGCTTTCTTT. Protein: CASSQAGMNTEAFF.

The chain is built from TRBV15 and TRBJ2-4; weak D call: TRBD2 (6 bases). V lost 0 bases, J lost 2 bases, and 8 bases lay in between. The CDR3 spans 15 residues. Germline CDR1 is LNHNV and CDR2 is YYDKDF (reference sequence). The CDR3 DNA reads as TGTGCCACCAGCAGAGAGGGGGGAACCAAAAACATTCAGTACTTC. Its translation: CATSREGGTKNIQYF.

The V call is TRBV5-1, the J call TRBJ2-3; TRBD1 matches at 8 bases. This CDR3 is built from 16 residues. The V gene end was trimmed by 1 base and the J gene end by 2 bases; junction bases not matched to a gene: 6. The germline V gene has CDR1 SGHRS and CDR2 YFSETQ. The DNA of the CDR3 is TGCGCCAGCAGCTTGATTACAGGGGGGACCACAGATACGCAGTATTTT. As protein: CASSLITGGTTDTQYF.